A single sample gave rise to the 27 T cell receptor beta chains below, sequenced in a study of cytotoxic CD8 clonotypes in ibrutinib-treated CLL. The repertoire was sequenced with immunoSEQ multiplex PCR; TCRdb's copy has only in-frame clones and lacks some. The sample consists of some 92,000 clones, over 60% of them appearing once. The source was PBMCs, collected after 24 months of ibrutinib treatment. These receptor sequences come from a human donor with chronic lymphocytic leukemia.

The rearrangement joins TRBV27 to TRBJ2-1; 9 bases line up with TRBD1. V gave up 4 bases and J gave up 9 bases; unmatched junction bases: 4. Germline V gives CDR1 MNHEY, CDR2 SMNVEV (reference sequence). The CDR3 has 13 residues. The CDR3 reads CASSYRGRSEQFF. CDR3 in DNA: TGTGCCAGCAGTTACAGGGGGCGTAGTGAGCAGTTCTTC.

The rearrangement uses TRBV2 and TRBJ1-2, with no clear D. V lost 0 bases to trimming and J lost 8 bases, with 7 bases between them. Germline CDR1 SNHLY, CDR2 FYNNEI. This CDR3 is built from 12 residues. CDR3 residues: CASSEAGMGYTF. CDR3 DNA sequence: TGTGCCAGCAGTGAAGCGGGAATGGGCTACACCTTC.

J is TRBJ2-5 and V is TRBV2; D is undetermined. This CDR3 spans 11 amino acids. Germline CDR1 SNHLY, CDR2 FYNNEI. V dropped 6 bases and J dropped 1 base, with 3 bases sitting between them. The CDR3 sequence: CASRTQETQYF. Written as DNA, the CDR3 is TGTGCCAGCAGAACCCAAGAGACCCAGTACTTC.

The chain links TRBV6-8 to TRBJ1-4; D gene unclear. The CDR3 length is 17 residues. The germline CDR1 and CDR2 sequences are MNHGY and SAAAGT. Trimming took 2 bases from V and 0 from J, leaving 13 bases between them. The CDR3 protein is CASSYEWLTATNEKLFF. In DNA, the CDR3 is TGTGCCAGCAGTTACGAGTGGTTGACGGCAACTAATGAAAAACTGTTTTTT.

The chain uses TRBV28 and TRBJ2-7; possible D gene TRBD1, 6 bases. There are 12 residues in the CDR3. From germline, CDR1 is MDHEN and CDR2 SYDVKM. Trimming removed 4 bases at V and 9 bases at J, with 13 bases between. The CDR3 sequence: CASSSLQGAQYF. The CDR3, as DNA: TGTGCCAGCAGTTCTCTACAGGGAGCGCAGTACTTC.

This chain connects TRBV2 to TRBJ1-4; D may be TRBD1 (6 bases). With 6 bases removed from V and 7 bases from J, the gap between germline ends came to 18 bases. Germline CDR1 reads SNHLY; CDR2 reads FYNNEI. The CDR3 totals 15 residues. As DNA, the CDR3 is TGTGCCAGCAGCAAGACCGGGACATTGAGTGAAAAACTGTTTTTT. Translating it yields CASSKTGTLSEKLFF.

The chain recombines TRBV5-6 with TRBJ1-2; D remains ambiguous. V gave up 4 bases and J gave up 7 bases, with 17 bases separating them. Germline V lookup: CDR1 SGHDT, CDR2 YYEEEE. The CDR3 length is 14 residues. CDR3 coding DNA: TGTGCCAGCAGCCTGGACGGCGTCTCCTTTGGCTACACCTTC. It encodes CASSLDGVSFGYTF. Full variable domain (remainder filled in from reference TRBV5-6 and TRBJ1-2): DAGVTQSPTHLIKTRGQQVTLRCSPKSGHDTVSWYQQALGQGPQFIFQYYEEEERQRGNFPDRFSGHQFPNYSSELNVNALLLGDSALYLCASSLDGVSFGYTFGSGTRLTVV.

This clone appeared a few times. CDR3 residues: CASSQDRVGGYTF. The CDR3, as DNA: TGTGCCAGCAGCCAAGACAGGGTAGGGGGCTACACCTTC. The chain links TRBV4-2 to TRBJ1-2; D perhaps matches TRBD1 (5 bases). Germline loops: CDR1 LGHNA, CDR2 YNFKEQ. The CDR3 extends over 13 amino acids. Trimming removed 0 bases from V and 8 bases from J, with 10 bases in between.

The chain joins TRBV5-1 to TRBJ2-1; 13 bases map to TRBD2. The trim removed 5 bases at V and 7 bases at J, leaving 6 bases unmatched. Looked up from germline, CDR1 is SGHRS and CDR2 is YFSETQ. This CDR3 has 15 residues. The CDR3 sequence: CASSLGLAGVNEQFF. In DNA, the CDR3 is TGCGCCAGCAGTCTAGGACTAGCGGGAGTTAATGAGCAGTTCTTC.

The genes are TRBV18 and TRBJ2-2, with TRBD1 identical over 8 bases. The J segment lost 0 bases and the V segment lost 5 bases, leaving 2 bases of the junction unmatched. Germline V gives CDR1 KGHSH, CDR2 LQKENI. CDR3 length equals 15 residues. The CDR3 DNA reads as TGTGCCAGCTCAAAACAGGGGGCGAACACCGGGGAGCTGTTTTTT. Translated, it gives CASSKQGANTGELFF. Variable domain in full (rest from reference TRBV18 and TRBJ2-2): NAGVMQNPRHLVRRRGQEARLRCSPMKGHSHVYWYRQLPEEGLKFMVYLQKENIIDESGMPKERFSAEFPKEGPSILRIQQVVRGDSAAYFCASSKQGANTGELFFGEGSRLTVL.

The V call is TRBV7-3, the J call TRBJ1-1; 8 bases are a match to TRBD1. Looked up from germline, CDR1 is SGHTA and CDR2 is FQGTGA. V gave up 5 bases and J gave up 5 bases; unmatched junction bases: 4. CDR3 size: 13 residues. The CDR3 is CASSATGGTEAFF. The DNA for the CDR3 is TGTGCCAGCAGCGCCACAGGGGGTACTGAAGCTTTCTTT.

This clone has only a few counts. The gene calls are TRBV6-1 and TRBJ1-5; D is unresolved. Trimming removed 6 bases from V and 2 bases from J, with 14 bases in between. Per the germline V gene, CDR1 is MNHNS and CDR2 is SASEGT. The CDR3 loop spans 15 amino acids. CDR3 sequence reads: CASRSTGGGNQPQHF. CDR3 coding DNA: TGTGCCAGCAGATCAACGGGCGGAGGCAATCAGCCCCAGCATTTT.

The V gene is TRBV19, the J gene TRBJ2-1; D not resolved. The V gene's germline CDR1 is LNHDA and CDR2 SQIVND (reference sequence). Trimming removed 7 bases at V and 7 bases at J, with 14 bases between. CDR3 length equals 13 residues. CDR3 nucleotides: TGTGCCAGTACCTCGACTGGCTGGAATGAGCAGTTCTTC. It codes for CASTSTGWNEQFF.

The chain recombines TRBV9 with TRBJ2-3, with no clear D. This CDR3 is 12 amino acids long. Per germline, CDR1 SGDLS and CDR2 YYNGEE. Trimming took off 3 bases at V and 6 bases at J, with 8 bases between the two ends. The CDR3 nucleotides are TGTGCCAGCAGCGCTAGGCTCGATACGCAGTATTTT. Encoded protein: CASSARLDTQYF.

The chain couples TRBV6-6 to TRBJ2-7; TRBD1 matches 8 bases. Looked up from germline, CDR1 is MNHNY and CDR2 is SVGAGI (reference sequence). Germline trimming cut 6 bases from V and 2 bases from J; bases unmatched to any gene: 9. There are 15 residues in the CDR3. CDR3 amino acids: CASRDGQGRTYEQYF. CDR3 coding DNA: TGTGCCAGCAGAGACGGACAGGGACGAACCTACGAGCAGTACTTC.

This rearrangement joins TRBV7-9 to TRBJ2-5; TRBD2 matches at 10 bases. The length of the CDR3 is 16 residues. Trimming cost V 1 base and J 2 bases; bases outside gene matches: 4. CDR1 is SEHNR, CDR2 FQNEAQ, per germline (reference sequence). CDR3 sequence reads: CASSLGPAGGQETQYF. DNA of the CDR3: TGTGCCAGCAGCTTAGGTCCAGCGGGGGGGCAAGAGACCCAGTACTTC.

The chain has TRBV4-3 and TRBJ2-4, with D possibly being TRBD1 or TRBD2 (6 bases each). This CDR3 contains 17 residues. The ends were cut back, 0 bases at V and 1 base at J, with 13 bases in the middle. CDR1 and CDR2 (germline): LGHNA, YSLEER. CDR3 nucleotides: TGCGCCAGCAGCCAAGAGAAAGGGGGGTTGGCCAAAAACATTCAGTACTTC. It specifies CASSQEKGGLAKNIQYF.

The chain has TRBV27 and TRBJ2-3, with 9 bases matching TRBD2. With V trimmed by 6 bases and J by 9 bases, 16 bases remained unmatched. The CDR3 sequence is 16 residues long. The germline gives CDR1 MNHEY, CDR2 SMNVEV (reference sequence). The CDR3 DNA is TGTGCCAGCAGCCCGGGTCTAGCGGGAACTTTGGACACGCAGTATTTT. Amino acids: CASSPGLAGTLDTQYF.

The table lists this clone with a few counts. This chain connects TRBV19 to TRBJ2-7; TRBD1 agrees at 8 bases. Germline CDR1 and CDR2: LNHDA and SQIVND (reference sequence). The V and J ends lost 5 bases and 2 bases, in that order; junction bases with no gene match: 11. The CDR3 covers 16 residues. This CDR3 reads CASSHGGAGGTYEQYF. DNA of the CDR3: TGTGCCAGTAGTCATGGAGGGGCAGGGGGCACCTACGAGCAGTACTTC. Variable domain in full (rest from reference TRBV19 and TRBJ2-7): DGGITQSPKYLFRKEGQNVTLSCEQNLNHDAMYWYRQDPGQGLRLIYYSQIVNDFQKGDIAEGYSVSREKKESFPLTVTSAQKNPTAFYLCASSHGGAGGTYEQYFGPGTRLTVT.

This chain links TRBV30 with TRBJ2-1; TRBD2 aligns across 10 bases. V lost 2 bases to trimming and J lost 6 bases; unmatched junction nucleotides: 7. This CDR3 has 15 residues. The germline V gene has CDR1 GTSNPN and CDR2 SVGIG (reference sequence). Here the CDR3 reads CAWSPRLAGANEQFF. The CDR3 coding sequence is TGTGCCTGGAGTCCCCGGCTAGCGGGAGCCAATGAGCAGTTCTTC.

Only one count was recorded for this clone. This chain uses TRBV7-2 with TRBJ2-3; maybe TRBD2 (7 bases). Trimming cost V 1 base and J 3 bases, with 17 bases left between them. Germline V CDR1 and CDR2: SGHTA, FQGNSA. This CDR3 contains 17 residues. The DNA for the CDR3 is TGTGCCAGCAGCTTAGTTCGGGGGGCTAGCAGGACAGATACGCAGTATTTT. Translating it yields CASSLVRGASRTDTQYF.

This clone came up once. The CDR3 DNA reads TGTGCCAGCTCACCAGCACACCCGGGACAGGCAATGGAAAAACTGTTTTTT. Its translation is CASSPAHPGQAMEKLFF. V gene TRBV18 combines with J gene TRBJ1-4; 8 bases map to TRBD1. Germline CDR1 reads KGHSH; CDR2 reads LQKENI. Losses at the gene ends were 2 bases for V and 8 bases for J; bases not matched to a gene: 13. This CDR3 spans 17 amino acids.

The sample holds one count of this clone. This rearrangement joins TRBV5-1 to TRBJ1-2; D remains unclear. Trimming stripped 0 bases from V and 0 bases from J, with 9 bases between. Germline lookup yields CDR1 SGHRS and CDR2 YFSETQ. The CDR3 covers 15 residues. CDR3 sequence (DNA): TGCGCCAGCAGCTTGGGACTCCCGCCTAACTATGGCTACACCTTC. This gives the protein CASSLGLPPNYGYTF.

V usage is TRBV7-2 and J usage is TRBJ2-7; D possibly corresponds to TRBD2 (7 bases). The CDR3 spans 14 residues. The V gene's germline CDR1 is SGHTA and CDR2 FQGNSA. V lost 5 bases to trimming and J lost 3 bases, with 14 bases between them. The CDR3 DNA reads TGTGCCAGCAGCGGGGGCGGGAGTTACTACGAGCAGTACTTC. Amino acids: CASSGGGSYYEQYF. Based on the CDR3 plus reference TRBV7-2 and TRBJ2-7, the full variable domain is GAGVSQSPSNKVTEKGKDVELRCDPISGHTALYWYRQSLGQGLEFLIYFQGNSAPDKSGLPSDRFSAERTGGSVSTLTIQRTQQEDSAVYLCASSGGGSYYEQYFGPGTRLTVT.

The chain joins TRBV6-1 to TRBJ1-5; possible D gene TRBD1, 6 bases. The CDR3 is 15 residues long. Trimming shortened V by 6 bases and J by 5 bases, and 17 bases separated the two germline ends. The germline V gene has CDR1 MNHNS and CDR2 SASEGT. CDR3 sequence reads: CASSLGHKTDQPQHF. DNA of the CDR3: TGTGCCAGCAGCCTGGGACATAAAACGGATCAGCCCCAGCATTTT.

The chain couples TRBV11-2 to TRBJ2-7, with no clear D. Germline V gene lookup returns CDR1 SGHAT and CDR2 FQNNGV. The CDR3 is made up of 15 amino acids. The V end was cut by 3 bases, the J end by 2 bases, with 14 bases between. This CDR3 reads CASSLRGRGPYEQYF. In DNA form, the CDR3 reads TGTGCCAGCAGCTTGAGAGGAAGAGGCCCCTACGAGCAGTACTTC.

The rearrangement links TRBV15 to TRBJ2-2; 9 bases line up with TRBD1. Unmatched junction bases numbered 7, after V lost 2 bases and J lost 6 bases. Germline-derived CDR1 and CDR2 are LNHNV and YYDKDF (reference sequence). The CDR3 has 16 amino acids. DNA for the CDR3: TGTGCCACCAGCAGAAAGGGACAGGGTACTCCCGGGGAGCTGTTTTTT. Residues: CATSRKGQGTPGELFF. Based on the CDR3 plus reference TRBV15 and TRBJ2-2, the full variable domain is DAMVIQNPRYQVTQFGKPVTLSCSQTLNHNVMYWYQQKSSQAPKLLFHYYDKDFNNEADTPDNFQSRRPNTSFCFLDIRSPGLGDTAMYLCATSRKGQGTPGELFFGEGSRLTVL.